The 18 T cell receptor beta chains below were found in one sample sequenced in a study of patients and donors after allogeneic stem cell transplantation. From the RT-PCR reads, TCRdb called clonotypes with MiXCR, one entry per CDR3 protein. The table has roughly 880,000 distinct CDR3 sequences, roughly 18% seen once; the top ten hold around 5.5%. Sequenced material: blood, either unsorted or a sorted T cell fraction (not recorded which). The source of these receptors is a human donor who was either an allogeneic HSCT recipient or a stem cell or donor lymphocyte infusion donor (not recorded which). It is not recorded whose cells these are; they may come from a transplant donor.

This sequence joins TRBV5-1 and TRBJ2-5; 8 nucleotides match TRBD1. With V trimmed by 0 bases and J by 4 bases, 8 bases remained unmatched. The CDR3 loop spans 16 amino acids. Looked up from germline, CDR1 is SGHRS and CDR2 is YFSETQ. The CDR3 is CASSLGGTGSLETQYF. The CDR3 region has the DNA TGCGCCAGCAGCTTGGGGGGGACAGGATCTTTAGAGACCCAGTACTTC.

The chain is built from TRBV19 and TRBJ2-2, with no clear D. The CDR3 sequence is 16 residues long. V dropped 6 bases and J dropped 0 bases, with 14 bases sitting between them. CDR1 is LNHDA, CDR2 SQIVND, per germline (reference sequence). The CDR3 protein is CASSVKTVSNTGELFF. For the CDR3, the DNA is TGTGCCAGTAGCGTAAAAACCGTCTCGAACACCGGGGAGCTGTTTTTT.

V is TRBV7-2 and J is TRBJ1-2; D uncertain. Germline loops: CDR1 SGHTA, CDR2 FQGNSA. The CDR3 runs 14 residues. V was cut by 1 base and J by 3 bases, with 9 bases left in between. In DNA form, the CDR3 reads TGTGCCAGCAGCTTAGAACAGCCGTACTATGGCTACACCTTC. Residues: CASSLEQPYYGYTF.

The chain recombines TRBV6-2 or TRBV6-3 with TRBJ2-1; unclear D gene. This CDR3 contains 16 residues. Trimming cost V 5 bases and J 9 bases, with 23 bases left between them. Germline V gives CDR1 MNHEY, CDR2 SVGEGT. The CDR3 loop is CASSRQSKAQVPEQFF. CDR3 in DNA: TGTGCCAGCAGTCGCCAATCAAAGGCCCAAGTGCCTGAGCAGTTCTTC.

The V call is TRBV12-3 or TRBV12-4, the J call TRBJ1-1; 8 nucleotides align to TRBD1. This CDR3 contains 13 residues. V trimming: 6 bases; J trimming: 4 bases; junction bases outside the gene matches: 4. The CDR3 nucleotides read TGTGCCAGCAGCGACAGGGGTGGCACTGAAGCTTTCTTT. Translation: CASSDRGGTEAFF.

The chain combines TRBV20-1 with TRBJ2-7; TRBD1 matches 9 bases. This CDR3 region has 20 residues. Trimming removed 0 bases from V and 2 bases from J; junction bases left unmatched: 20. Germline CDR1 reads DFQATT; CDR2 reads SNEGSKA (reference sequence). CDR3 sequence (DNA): TGCAGTGCTAGAGAGCGTTACAGGGGGCGCCCCCCAGAATATGCCTACGAGCAGTACTTC. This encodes CSARERYRGRPPEYAYEQYF.

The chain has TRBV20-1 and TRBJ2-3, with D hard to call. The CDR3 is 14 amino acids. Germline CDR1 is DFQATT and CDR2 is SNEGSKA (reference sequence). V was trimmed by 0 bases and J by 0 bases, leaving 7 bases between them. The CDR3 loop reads CSARDSRSTDTQYF. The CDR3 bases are TGCAGTGCTAGAGATAGCCGTAGCACAGATACGCAGTATTTT.

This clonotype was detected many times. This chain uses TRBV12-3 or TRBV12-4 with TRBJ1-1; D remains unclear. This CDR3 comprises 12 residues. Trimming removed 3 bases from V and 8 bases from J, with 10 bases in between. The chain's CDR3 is CASSFGQAEAFF. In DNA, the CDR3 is TGTGCCAGCAGTTTTGGGCAGGCCGAAGCTTTCTTT.

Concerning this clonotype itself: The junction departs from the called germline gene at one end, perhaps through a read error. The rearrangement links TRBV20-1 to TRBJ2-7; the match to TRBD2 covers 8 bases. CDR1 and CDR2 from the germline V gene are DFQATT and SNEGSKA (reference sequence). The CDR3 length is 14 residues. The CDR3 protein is CSASGPVQSYEQYF. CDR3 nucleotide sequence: TGCAGCGCTAGCGGGCCCGTTCAATCCTACGAGCAGTACTTC.

DNA for the CDR3: TGCGCCAGCAGCTTGGAACCCCCGGGACAGATTCCCTACGAGCAGTACTTC. Its translation is CASSLEPPGQIPYEQYF. This rearrangement joins TRBV5-1 to TRBJ2-7, with 7 bases that match TRBD1. CDR1 SGHRS and CDR2 YFSETQ come from the germline V gene. V shed 0 bases, J shed 2 bases, and the junction held 11 bases outside the gene matches. The CDR3 has 17 residues.

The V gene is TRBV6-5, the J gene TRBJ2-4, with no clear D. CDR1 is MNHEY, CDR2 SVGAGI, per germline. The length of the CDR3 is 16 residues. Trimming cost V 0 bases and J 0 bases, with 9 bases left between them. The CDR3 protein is CASSYSSAEAKNIQYF. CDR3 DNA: TGTGCCAGCAGTTACTCGAGCGCAGAAGCCAAAAACATTCAGTACTTC.

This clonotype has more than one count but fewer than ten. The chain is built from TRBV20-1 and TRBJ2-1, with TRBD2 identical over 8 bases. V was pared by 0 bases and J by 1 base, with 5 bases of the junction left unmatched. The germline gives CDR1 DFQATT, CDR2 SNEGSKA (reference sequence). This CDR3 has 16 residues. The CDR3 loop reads CSARDASGSSYNEQFF. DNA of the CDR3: TGCAGTGCTAGAGATGCCAGCGGGAGTTCCTACAATGAGCAGTTCTTC.

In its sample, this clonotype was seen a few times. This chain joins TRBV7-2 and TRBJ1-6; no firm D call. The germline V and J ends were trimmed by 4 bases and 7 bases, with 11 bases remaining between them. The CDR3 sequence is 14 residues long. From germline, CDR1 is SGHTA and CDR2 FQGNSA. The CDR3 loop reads CASSWSGKNSPLHF. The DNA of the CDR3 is TGTGCCAGCAGCTGGTCGGGAAAGAATTCACCCCTCCACTTT.

CDR3 in DNA: TGTGCCAGCAGCCGCGGGAGAGGGTCGGGATTCTACGAGCAGTACTTC. Its translation: CASSRGRGSGFYEQYF. The chain couples TRBV5-6 to TRBJ2-7, with TRBD2 matching over 7 bases. Germline CDR1 and CDR2: SGHDT and YYEEEE. CDR3 size: 16 residues. V trimming: 4 bases; J trimming: 3 bases; junction bases outside the gene matches: 13.

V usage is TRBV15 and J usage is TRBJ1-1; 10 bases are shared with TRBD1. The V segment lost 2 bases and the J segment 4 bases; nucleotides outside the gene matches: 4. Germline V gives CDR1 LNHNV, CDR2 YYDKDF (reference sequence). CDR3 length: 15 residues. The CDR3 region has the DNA TGTGCCACCAGCAGAACCCGGACAGGGGGCACTGAAGCTTTCTTT. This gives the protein CATSRTRTGGTEAFF.

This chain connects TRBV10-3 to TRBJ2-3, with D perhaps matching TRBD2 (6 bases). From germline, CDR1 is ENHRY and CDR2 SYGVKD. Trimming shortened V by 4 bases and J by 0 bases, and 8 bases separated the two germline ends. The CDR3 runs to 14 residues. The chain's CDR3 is CAISAGDSTDTQYF. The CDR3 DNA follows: TGTGCCATCAGTGCGGGGGATAGCACAGATACGCAGTATTTT.

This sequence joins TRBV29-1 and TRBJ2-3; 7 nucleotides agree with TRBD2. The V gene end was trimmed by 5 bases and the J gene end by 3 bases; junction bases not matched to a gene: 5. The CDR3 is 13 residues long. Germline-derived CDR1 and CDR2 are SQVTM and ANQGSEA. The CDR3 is CSVRASGTDTQYF. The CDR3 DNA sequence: TGCAGCGTTCGAGCTAGCGGTACAGATACGCAGTATTTT.

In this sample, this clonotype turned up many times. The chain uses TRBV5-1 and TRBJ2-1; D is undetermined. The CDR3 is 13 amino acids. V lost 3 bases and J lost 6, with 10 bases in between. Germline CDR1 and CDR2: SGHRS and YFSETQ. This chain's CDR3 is CASSSPDANEQFF. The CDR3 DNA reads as TGCGCCAGCAGCTCACCAGACGCCAATGAGCAGTTCTTC.